These 7 T cell receptor beta chains share one sample of origin, sequenced in a study of T cells in Graves' hyperthyroidism and ophthalmopathy. Amplified regions were TCR beta CDR3 sequences from RNA transcripts. First-round RT-PCR targeting the TCR CDR3 was performed with the HTBI primer set. A single record per CDR3 protein comes from TCRdb applying MiXCR to the multiplex PCR reads. The data show 300,000 to 500,000 distinct CDR3 sequences, 15% seen once. The sequenced material came from blood. These receptors all stem from a woman between 25 and 40 years old with Graves' hyperthyroidism.

The chain couples TRBV7-2 to TRBJ1-4; possibly TRBD1 for D (6 bases). Trimming removed 6 bases from V and 2 bases from J, with 16 bases in between. Germline loops: CDR1 SGHTA, CDR2 FQGNSA. The CDR3 totals 16 residues. CDR3 amino acids: CASSEWGARTNEKLFF. In DNA form, the CDR3 reads TGTGCCAGCAGTGAATGGGGGGCGAGGACTAATGAAAAACTGTTTTTT.

This clonotype was found once. A read error may be the cause here, since a much bigger clone is one base away. The chain recombines TRBV11-2 with TRBJ1-3; D is ambiguous. This CDR3 spans 19 amino acids. CDR1 and CDR2 from the germline V gene are SGHAT and FQNNGV. CDR3 DNA sequence: TGTGCCAGCAGCTTAGATACCGGTATGAGGAGAAGGACTGGAAACACCGTATATTTT. As protein: CASSLDTGMRRRTGNTVYF.

In this sample, this clonotype turned up many times. The chain has TRBV28 and TRBJ2-1; the D is unclear. The V end was cut by 6 bases, the J end by 5 bases, with 20 bases between. The CDR3 extends over 16 amino acids. Germline V CDR1 and CDR2: MDHEN, SYDVKM. The CDR3 reads CASSRRVLGANNEQFF. In nucleotides, the CDR3 is TGTGCCAGCAGCCGACGCGTGTTGGGCGCAAACAATGAGCAGTTCTTC.

This clonotype was detected ten times or more. The V gene is TRBV28, the J gene TRBJ1-2; unclear D gene. Germline V gene data show CDR1 as MDHEN and CDR2 as SYDVKM. Deletions cut 5 bases from V and 6 bases from J, with 10 bases between. This CDR3 is 12 amino acids long. CDR3 in DNA: TGTGCCAGCAGTCTTCGTCCCAATGGCTACACCTTC. It codes for CASSLRPNGYTF.

This clonotype was recorded many times. The chain links TRBV18 to TRBJ1-6, with 9 bases matching TRBD1. Germline CDR1 and CDR2: KGHSH and LQKENI. This CDR3 spans 15 amino acids. With 5 bases clipped from V and 6 bases from J, the junction kept 5 bases outside the gene matches. The CDR3 DNA reads as TGTGCCAGCTCAGAAGGGACAGGGCGTAATTCACCCCTCCACTTT. Translating gives CASSEGTGRNSPLHF.

This chain links TRBV5-5 with TRBJ2-7, with D unresolved. V was shortened by 4 bases and J by 7 bases, with 6 bases between the two germline ends. The CDR3 extends over 10 amino acids. CDR1 SGHKS and CDR2 YYEKEE come from the germline V gene (reference sequence). The CDR3 DNA follows: TGTGCCAGCAGCCTTACGGAGCAGTACTTC. This gives the protein CASSLTEQYF.

The sample holds a few counts of this clonotype. The rearrangement uses TRBV28 and TRBJ2-7, with D perhaps matching TRBD2 (6 bases). The V and J ends lost 6 bases and 1 base respectively, with 10 bases between them. CDR1 MDHEN and CDR2 SYDVKM come from the germline V gene. CDR3 length: 13 residues. The CDR3 nucleotides read TGTGCCAGCAGAAACGGGGGTTCCTACGAGCAGTACTTC. This encodes CASRNGGSYEQYF.